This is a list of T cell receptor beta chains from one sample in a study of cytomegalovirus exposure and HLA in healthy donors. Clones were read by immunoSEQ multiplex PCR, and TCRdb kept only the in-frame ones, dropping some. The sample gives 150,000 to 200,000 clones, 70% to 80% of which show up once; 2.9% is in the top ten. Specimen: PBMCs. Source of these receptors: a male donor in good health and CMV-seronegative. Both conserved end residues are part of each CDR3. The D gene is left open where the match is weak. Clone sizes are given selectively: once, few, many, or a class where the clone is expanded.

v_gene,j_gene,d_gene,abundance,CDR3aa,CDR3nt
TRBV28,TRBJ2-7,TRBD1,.,CAIEYWDRGSYERYF,TGTGCCATCGAGTATTGGGACAGGGGGTCCTACGAGCGGTACTTC
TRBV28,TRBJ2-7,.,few,CASTVSGLEQYF,TGTGCCAGCACCGTCTCGGGTCTCGAGCAGTACTTC
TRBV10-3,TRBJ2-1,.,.,CAIREGGLYNEQFF,TGTGCCATCAGGGAGGGAGGTCTGTACAATGAGCAGTTCTTC
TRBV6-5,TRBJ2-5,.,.,CASSQGETQYF,TGTGCCAGCAGTCAGGGAGAGACCCAGTACTTC
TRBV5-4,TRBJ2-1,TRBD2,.,CASSLDSSGYNEQFF,TGTGCCAGCAGCTTGGATTCTAGCGGCTACAATGAGCAGTTCTTC
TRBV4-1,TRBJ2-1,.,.,CASRPEGKGENEQFF,TGCGCCAGCAGACCCGAGGGAAAGGGTGAAAATGAGCAGTTCTTC
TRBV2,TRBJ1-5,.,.,CASSFVNFNQPQHF,TGTGCCAGCAGTTTTGTCAATTTCAATCAGCCCCAGCATTTT
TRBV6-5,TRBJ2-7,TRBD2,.,CASSYDGRKYEQYF,TGTGCCAGCAGTTACGACGGGAGGAAATACGAGCAGTACTTC
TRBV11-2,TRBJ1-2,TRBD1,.,CASSPRGTEAYGYTF,TGTGCCAGCAGCCCACGAGGGACAGAAGCCTATGGCTACACCTTC
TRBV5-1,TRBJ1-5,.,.,CASSLEGRAGQPQHF,TGCGCCAGCAGCTTGGAGGGCAGGGCAGGGCAGCCCCAGCATTTT
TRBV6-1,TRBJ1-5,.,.,CASSDGDQPQHF,TGTGCCAGCAGTGACGGTGATCAGCCCCAGCATTTT
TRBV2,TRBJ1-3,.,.,CASSEIVVSGNTIYF,TGTGCCAGCAGTGAAATAGTGGTCTCTGGAAACACCATATATTTT
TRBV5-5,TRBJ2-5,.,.,CASSLDYWETQYF,TGTGCCAGCAGCTTGGATTACTGGGAGACCCAGTACTTC
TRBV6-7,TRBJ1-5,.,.,CASSPPPGSSGGPQHF,TGTGCCAGCAGTCCCCCTCCAGGAAGCTCCGGGGGGCCCCAGCATTTT
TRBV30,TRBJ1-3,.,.,CAWSVGPAGGNTIYF,TGTGCCTGGAGTGTAGGCCCAGCGGGAGGAAACACCATATATTTT
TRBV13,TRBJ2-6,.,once,CASSFYQGPDSGANVLTF,TGTGCCAGCAGCTTTTACCAGGGCCCGGACTCTGGGGCCAACGTCCTGACTTTC
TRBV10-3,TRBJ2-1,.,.,CAISEINSNEQFF,TGTGCCATCAGTGAAATCAACAGCAATGAGCAGTTCTTC
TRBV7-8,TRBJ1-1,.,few,CASSLTELTEAFF,TGTGCCAGCAGCCTCACAGAGTTGACTGAAGCTTTCTTT